These 26 T cell receptor beta chains came from one sample sequenced in a study of T cells after yellow fever vaccination. TCRdb redid the calling of the 5' RACE reads with MiXCR, one entry per CDR3 protein. The sample carries about 210,000 distinct CDR3 sequences, less than 7.5% recorded once. Sequenced here: CD4+ T cells sorted from PBMCs, sampled on the day of the yellow fever booster vaccination. The receptors derive from a man aged 30-40 years who received the YFV17D yellow fever vaccine.

Of note for this clonotype: A read error is possible here, since a much larger clone lies one base away. DNA for the CDR3: TGTGCCAGCACCGACATTAGGGCTCGGGAGCAGTTCTTC. It specifies CASTDIRAREQFF. This rearrangement joins TRBV7-8 to TRBJ2-1; no clear D. The length of the CDR3 is 13 residues. V was clipped by 7 bases and J by 10 bases, with 17 bases between them. Germline V lookup: CDR1 SGHVS, CDR2 FQNEAQ. Looking up the rest from reference TRBV7-8 and TRBJ2-1 gives the full variable domain: GAGVSQSPRYKVAKRGQDVALRCDPISGHVSLFWYQQALGQGPEFLTYFQNEAQLDKSGLPSDRFFAERPEGSVSTLKIQRTQQEDSAVYLCASTDIRAREQFFGPGTRLTVL.

This clonotype was recorded a few times. The chain carries TRBV6-1 and TRBJ2-3; 10 nucleotides align to TRBD2. Germline values: CDR1 MNHNS, CDR2 SASEGT. CDR3 length equals 15 residues. Germline trimming cut 8 bases from V and 5 bases from J; bases unmatched to any gene: 10. The CDR3 here is CASSDLAGALDTQYF. As DNA, the CDR3 is TGTGCCAGCTCCGACCTAGCGGGAGCTTTAGATACGCAGTATTTT.

This clonotype was seen many times. The chain joins TRBV28 to TRBJ2-4; D is perhaps TRBD1 or TRBD2 (5 bases each). Deletions cut 8 bases from V and 5 bases from J, with 13 bases between. The length of the CDR3 is 13 residues. From germline, CDR1 is MDHEN and CDR2 SYDVKM. CDR3: CASAWQGQNIQYF. CDR3 coding DNA: TGTGCCAGCGCCTGGCAGGGACAAAACATTCAGTACTTC. The complete variable domain, with remaining parts taken from reference TRBV28 and TRBJ2-4, reads DVKVTQSSRYLVKRTGEKVFLECVQDMDHENMFWYRQDPGLGLRLIYFSYDVKMKEKGDIPEGYSVSREKKERFSLILESASTNQTSMYLCASAWQGQNIQYFGAGTRLSVL.

At least ten counts were recorded for this clonotype. The genes are TRBV3-1 and TRBJ2-6; D gene uncertain. V dropped 2 bases and J dropped 2 bases, with 10 bases sitting between them. The CDR3 length is 16 residues. Germline V gene lookup returns CDR1 LGHDT and CDR2 YNNKEL (reference sequence). The CDR3 protein is CASSQSRVAGANVLTF. CDR3 sequence (DNA): TGTGCCAGCAGCCAATCTCGGGTGGCTGGGGCCAACGTCCTGACTTTC. The complete variable domain, with remaining parts taken from reference TRBV3-1 and TRBJ2-6, reads DTAVSQTPKYLVTQMGNDKSIKCEQNLGHDTMYWYKQDSKKFLKIMFSYNNKELIINETVPNRFSPKSPDKAHLNLHINSLELGDSAVYFCASSQSRVAGANVLTFGAGSRLTVL.

This clonotype was seen many times. The gene calls are TRBV5-1 and TRBJ1-2, with a tentative D call TRBD1 (5 bases). The CDR3 loop spans 14 amino acids. Trimming stripped 0 bases from V and 2 bases from J, with 8 bases between. The germline V gene encodes CDR1 SGHRS and CDR2 YFSETQ. Written as DNA, the CDR3 is TGCGCCAGCAGCTTGGGACAGCTCAACTATGGCTACACCTTC. Translation gives CASSLGQLNYGYTF.

This clonotype has only a few counts. The gene calls are TRBV10-3 and TRBJ2-7; 7 bases align to TRBD2. Germline V gene data show CDR1 as ENHRY and CDR2 as SYGVKD. V was clipped by 0 bases and J by 2 bases; unmatched bases: 10. CDR3 length: 17 amino acids. The CDR3, as DNA: TGTGCCATCAGTGAGTCGAAGGGTTCGGCGGGAGCCTACGAGCAGTACTTC. It codes for CAISESKGSAGAYEQYF.

The V call is TRBV6-1, the J call TRBJ2-3, with D maybe TRBD1 (6 bases). Germline V lookup: CDR1 MNHNS, CDR2 SASEGT. V was shortened by 6 bases and J by 2 bases, with 18 bases between the two germline ends. The CDR3 contains 16 residues. The CDR3 spells CASSMRPGQSTDTQYF. CDR3 nucleotide sequence: TGTGCCAGCAGCATGAGACCCGGACAGTCCACAGATACGCAGTATTTT.

The genes are TRBV3-1 and TRBJ1-2; tentative D call: TRBD1 (6 bases). CDR1 is LGHDT, CDR2 YNNKEL, per germline (reference sequence). V lost 5 bases to trimming and J lost 9 bases, with 16 bases between them. CDR3 size: 13 residues. The CDR3 loop is CASSADRDTSYTF. The DNA for the CDR3 is TGTGCCAGCAGCGCCGACCGGGACACAAGCTACACCTTC.

The chain employs TRBV5-1 and TRBJ2-5; 11 bases agree with TRBD2. J lost 5 bases, V lost 3 bases, and 12 bases had no gene match. This CDR3 contains 17 residues. Germline V gene lookup returns CDR1 SGHRS and CDR2 YFSETQ. The CDR3 bases are TGCGCCAGCAGCTCCGGGACTAGCGGTGCCTGGATGGAGACCCAGTACTTC. This codes for CASSSGTSGAWMETQYF.

The chain employs TRBV6-5 and TRBJ1-2; 7 nucleotides align to TRBD1. Germline lookup yields CDR1 MNHEY and CDR2 SVGAGI. The CDR3 has 15 amino acids. V shed 6 bases, J shed 0 bases, and the junction held 7 bases outside the gene matches. The CDR3 DNA reads as TGTGCCAGCAGACAAACAGGGGACACTAACTATGGCTACACCTTC. This sequence encodes CASRQTGDTNYGYTF.

The chain combines TRBV20-1 with TRBJ2-7, with 7 bases fitting TRBD1. The CDR3 loop spans 14 amino acids. Losses at the gene ends were 2 bases for V and 2 bases for J; bases not matched to a gene: 6. The germline V gene encodes CDR1 DFQATT and CDR2 SNEGSKA (reference sequence). The CDR3 bases are TGCAGTGCTAGATGGGACAGAGGCCCCTACGAGCAGTACTTC. Translation: CSARWDRGPYEQYF.

This chain uses TRBV7-6 with TRBJ2-5; maybe TRBD2 (5 bases). Germline-derived CDR1 and CDR2 are SGHVS and FNYEAQ. The CDR3 loop spans 13 amino acids. Between the trimmed V and J ends, which lost 5 bases and 6 bases, there was a span of 13 bases. The CDR3 sequence is CASSRAVGQTQYF. Here the CDR3 DNA reads TGTGCCAGCAGCAGAGCGGTAGGACAGACCCAGTACTTC. The whole variable domain, filled in from reference TRBV7-6 and TRBJ2-5, reads GAGVSQSPRYKVTKRGQDVALRCDPISGHVSLYWYRQALGQGPEFLTYFNYEAQQDKSGLPNDRFSAERPEGSISTLTIQRTEQRDSAMYRCASSRAVGQTQYFGPGTRLLVL.

This clonotype was picked up a small number of times. The chain carries TRBV5-1 and TRBJ1-4; 8 bases agree with TRBD1. Germline-derived CDR1 and CDR2 are SGHRS and YFSETQ. V trimming: 4 bases; J trimming: 5 bases; junction bases outside the gene matches: 10. The length of the CDR3 is 16 residues. CDR3 region: CASSTNPGQANEKLFF. The DNA for the CDR3 is TGCGCCAGCAGCACCAATCCGGGACAGGCAAATGAAAAACTGTTTTTT. Based on the CDR3 plus reference TRBV5-1 and TRBJ1-4, the full variable domain is KAGVTQTPRYLIKTRGQQVTLSCSPISGHRSVSWYQQTPGQGLQFLFEYFSETQRNKGNFPGRFSGRQFSNSRSEMNVSTLELGDSALYLCASSTNPGQANEKLFFGSGTQLSVL.

This clonotype has only a few counts. V usage is TRBV7-2 and J usage is TRBJ2-2; 7 bases line up with TRBD2. CDR1 is SGHTA and CDR2 is FQGNSA in the germline V gene. The CDR3 totals 13 residues. Losses at the gene ends were 6 bases for V and 3 bases for J; bases not matched to a gene: 1. In DNA, the CDR3 is TGTGCCAGCAGAGCGGGGTACACCGGGGAGCTGTTTTTT. This gives the protein CASRAGYTGELFF.

The genes are TRBV20-1 and TRBJ2-7; D is undetermined. Trimming pared 1 base from V and 4 bases from J, leaving 5 bases between. CDR3 length: 11 amino acids. CDR1 and CDR2 from the germline V gene are DFQATT and SNEGSKA (reference sequence). The CDR3 region is CSARVGYEQYF. The CDR3 DNA is TGCAGTGCTAGAGTGGGGTACGAGCAGTACTTC.

This clonotype has ten or more counts. V gene TRBV5-1 combines with J gene TRBJ2-1; possible D gene TRBD2, 5 bases. Deletions cut 0 bases from V and 16 bases from J, with 14 bases between. Germline V gene sequence: CDR1 SGHRS, CDR2 YFSETQ. CDR3 length: 12 amino acids. The CDR3: CASSLGISDRFF. CDR3 bases: TGCGCCAGCAGCTTGGGAATTAGCGATCGATTCTTC.

The rearrangement joins TRBV21-1 to TRBJ2-5; TRBD2 is taken as the D call from the table, unchecked against the DNA. TRBV21-1 is a known pseudogene. CDR3 size: 16 residues. The CDR3 spells CASRPIAGAIVETQYF. The CDR3 DNA is TGTGCCAGCAGACCAATAGCGGGAGCGATTGTGGAGACCCAGTACTTC.

The chain couples TRBV7-9 to TRBJ2-1, with D uncertain. Trimming took off 4 bases at V and 7 bases at J, with 20 bases between the two ends. CDR1 and CDR2 from the germline V gene are SEHNR and FQNEAQ (reference sequence). CDR3 length equals 16 residues. Written as DNA, the CDR3 is TGTGCCAGCAGCTCCCGCGGCGGCCCCTCTACAAATGAGCAGTTCTTC. Its translation is CASSSRGGPSTNEQFF.

This clonotype occurred many times. The chain carries TRBV7-3 and TRBJ2-3; a possible D gene is TRBD2 (5 bases). This CDR3 has 13 residues. CDR1 is SGHTA and CDR2 is FQGTGA in the germline V gene. V was pared by 2 bases and J by 7 bases, with 10 bases between. The CDR3 DNA reads as TGTGCCAGCAGCTTAGCTAGCACGCATACGCAGTATTTT. It encodes CASSLASTHTQYF. Looking up the rest from reference TRBV7-3 and TRBJ2-3 gives the full variable domain: GAGVSQTPSNKVTEKGKYVELRCDPISGHTALYWYRQSLGQGPEFLIYFQGTGAADDSGLPNDRFFAVRPEGSVSTLKIQRTERGDSAVYLCASSLASTHTQYFGPGTRLTVL.

This chain uses TRBV14 with TRBJ2-3, with D possibly matching TRBD2 (5 bases). The V end lost 2 bases, the J end lost 2 bases, and 8 bases lay between the germline ends. Germline V gene sequence: CDR1 SGHDN, CDR2 FVKESK. This CDR3 spans 14 amino acids. The DNA of the CDR3 is TGTGCCAGCAGCCAAACTGACTACACAGATACGCAGTATTTT. It codes for CASSQTDYTDTQYF.

This clonotype was counted many times. The V call is TRBV5-1, the J call TRBJ2-5; TRBD2 aligns across 13 bases. Germline V gene sequence: CDR1 SGHRS, CDR2 YFSETQ. The CDR3 sequence is 17 residues long. V lost 2 bases and J lost 5; bases outside the gene matches: 9. CDR3 coding DNA: TGCGCCAGCAGCTTACTAGCGGGAGGGCCCTTTAGCGAGACCCAGTACTTC. This gives the protein CASSLLAGGPFSETQYF.

The chain is built from TRBV7-2 and TRBJ2-2; 8 bases match TRBD2. Germline V gene lookup returns CDR1 SGHTA and CDR2 FQGNSA. This CDR3 contains 15 residues. Trimming removed 5 bases from V and 1 base from J; junction bases left unmatched: 3. The CDR3 sequence is CASSETSGNTGELFF. The CDR3 DNA is TGTGCCAGCAGCGAAACTAGCGGGAACACCGGGGAGCTGTTTTTT.

In this sample, this clonotype turned up many times. This rearrangement joins TRBV14 to TRBJ2-7; D is uncertain. V was clipped by 5 bases and J by 3 bases, with 8 bases between them. Germline lookup yields CDR1 SGHDN and CDR2 FVKESK. This CDR3 has 12 residues. In nucleotides, the CDR3 is TGTGCCAGCAGCGCACAGCACTACGAGCAGTACTTC. Its translation: CASSAQHYEQYF.

There are a few counts of this clonotype. The chain recombines TRBV14 with TRBJ2-7; D ambiguous. The germline gives CDR1 SGHDN, CDR2 FVKESK. The CDR3 length is 14 residues. The V and J ends lost 4 bases and 2 bases respectively, with 12 bases between them. For the CDR3, the DNA is TGTGCCAGCAGCCCGAGGAAAGGGCCCTACGAGCAGTACTTC. This encodes CASSPRKGPYEQYF.

This clonotype is categorized as medium-sized. The CDR3 loop reads CASRRADWDEQFF. DNA for the CDR3: TGTGCCAGCAGACGGGCCGATTGGGATGAGCAGTTCTTC. V and J are TRBV28 and TRBJ2-1; no firm D call. Between the trimmed V and J ends, which lost 6 bases and 8 bases, there was a span of 14 bases. The CDR3 is 13 amino acids. Per germline, CDR1 MDHEN and CDR2 SYDVKM.

The chain joins TRBV11-2 to TRBJ1-3; TRBD1 is a possible D gene (5 bases). Germline assignment: CDR1 SGHAT and CDR2 FQNNGV. CDR3 length: 14 amino acids. The ends were cut back, 2 bases at V and 1 base at J, with 6 bases in the middle. CDR3 residues: CASSLQGSGNTIYF. The CDR3 DNA sequence: TGTGCCAGCAGCTTACAGGGTTCTGGAAACACCATATATTTT.